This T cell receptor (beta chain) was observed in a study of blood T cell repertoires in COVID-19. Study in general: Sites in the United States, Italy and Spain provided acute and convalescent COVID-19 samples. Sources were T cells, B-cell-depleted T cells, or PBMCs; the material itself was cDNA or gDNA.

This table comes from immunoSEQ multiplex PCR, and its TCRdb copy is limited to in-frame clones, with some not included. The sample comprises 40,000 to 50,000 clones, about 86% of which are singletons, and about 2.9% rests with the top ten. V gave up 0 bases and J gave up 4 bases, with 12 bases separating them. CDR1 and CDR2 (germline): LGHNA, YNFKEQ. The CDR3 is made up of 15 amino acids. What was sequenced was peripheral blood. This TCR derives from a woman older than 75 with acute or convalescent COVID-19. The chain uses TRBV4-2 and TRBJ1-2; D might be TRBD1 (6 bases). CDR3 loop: CASSQDGQYVYGYTF. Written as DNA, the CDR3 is TGTGCCAGCAGCCAAGACGGACAGTATGTCTATGGCTACACCTTC.